This TCR beta chain emerged from a study of blood T cells in healthy people across ages. Of note for this clonotype: A much larger clone lies one base from this, so it may be a read error.

With each sample, at least 5 micrograms of total RNA were extracted. A J-beta primer mix and a sample-barcoded 5' primer were used in a second PCR of about 7 to 12 cycles. Through a template-switch adaptor with 12 random nucleotides, each cDNA molecule received a tag. MiXCR was run by TCRdb on the 5' RACE reads, yielding one entry per CDR3 protein. The table has about 680,000 distinct CDR3 sequences, roughly 50% seen once. Sequenced sample: blood. The clonotype comes from a woman between 55 and 75 years old in good health.

The CDR3 region is CASSWEGRTYYEQYF. The DNA of the CDR3 is TGCGCCAGCAGCTGGGAAGGGAGAACCTACTACGAGCAGTACTTC. V gene TRBV5-1 combines with J gene TRBJ2-7; the D gene is possibly TRBD2 (5 bases). The germline V gene has CDR1 SGHRS and CDR2 YFSETQ. V was trimmed by 3 bases and J by 3 bases, leaving 16 bases between them. The CDR3 is made up of 15 amino acids.